The source of this TCR beta chain is a study of radiotherapy plus CTLA-4 blockade in lung cancer. Study summary: Disease control was achieved by approximately 32% of patients, and objective responses by around 17%.

Enrolled patients, whose metastatic non-small-cell lung cancer was chemo-refractory, received focal radiation plus CTLA-4 blockade with ipilimumab. The assay was immunoSEQ multiplex PCR, and TCRdb's table has in-frame clones only and misses some. The repertoire holds around 99,000 clones, with 85% to 90% as singletons. The CDR3 runs to 17 residues. V was clipped by 2 bases and J by 0 bases, with 11 bases between them. Germline loops: CDR1 KGHSH, CDR2 LQKENI. Findings and caveats of the study: Reported findings show early blood T cell clone dynamics, with interferon-beta, best predicted response. Clones of tumor-derived TCRs expanded in blood after radiotherapy plus ipilimumab.

Comments on this clone: Its antigen remains unidentified.

The chain links TRBV18 to TRBJ2-6; D unresolved. The sequencing used peripheral blood, collected from a patient treated with radiotherapy plus ipilimumab. This sequence originates from a human donor with non-small cell lung cancer that progressed on radiotherapy plus ipilimumab. CDR3 in DNA: TGTGCCAGCTCACCAACTATAGGGAACTCTGGGGCCAACGTCCTGACTTTC. Protein sequence: CASSPTIGNSGANVLTF.